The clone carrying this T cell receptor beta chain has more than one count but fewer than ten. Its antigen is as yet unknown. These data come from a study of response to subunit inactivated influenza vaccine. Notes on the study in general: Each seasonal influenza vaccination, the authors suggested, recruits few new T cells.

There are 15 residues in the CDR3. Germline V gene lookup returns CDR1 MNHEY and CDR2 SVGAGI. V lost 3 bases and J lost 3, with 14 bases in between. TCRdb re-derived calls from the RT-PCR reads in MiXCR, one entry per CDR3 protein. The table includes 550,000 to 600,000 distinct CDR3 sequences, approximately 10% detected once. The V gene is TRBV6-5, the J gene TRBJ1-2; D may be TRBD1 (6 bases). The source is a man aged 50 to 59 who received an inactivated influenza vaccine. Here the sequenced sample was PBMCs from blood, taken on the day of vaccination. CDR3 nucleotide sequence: TGTGCCAGCAGTTATCACCGGACAGATTACTATGGCTACACCTTC. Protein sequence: CASSYHRTDYYGYTF.